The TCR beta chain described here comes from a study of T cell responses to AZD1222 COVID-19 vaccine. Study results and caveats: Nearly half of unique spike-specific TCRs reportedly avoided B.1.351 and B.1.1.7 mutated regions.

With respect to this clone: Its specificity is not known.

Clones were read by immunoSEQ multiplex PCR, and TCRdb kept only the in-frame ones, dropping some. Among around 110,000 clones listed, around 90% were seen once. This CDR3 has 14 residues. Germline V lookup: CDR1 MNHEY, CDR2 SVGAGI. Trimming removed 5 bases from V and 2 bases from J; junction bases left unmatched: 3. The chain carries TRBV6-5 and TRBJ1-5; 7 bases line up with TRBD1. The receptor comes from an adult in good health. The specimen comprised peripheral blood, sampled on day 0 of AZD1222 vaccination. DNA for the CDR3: TGTGCCAGCAGTACTGGACAGGGCAATCAGCCCCAGCATTTT. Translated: CASSTGQGNQPQHF.